The 29 T cell receptor beta chains presented below share a single source sample, sequenced in a study of T cell changes during pregnancy in multiple sclerosis. Produced via immunoSEQ multiplex PCR; TCRdb's table is partial and in-frame only. The sample includes under 100,000 clones, around 90% of them seen just once. Sequenced material: peripheral blood, taken in the first trimester of pregnancy. These receptor sequences come from a female donor in good health, enrolled as a control in a pregnancy study.

J is TRBJ2-6 and V is TRBV7-6; no clear D. CDR1 and CDR2 from the germline V gene are SGHVS and FNYEAQ. The length of the CDR3 is 15 residues. Deletions cut 5 bases from V and 2 bases from J, with 10 bases between. The CDR3 region is CASSKSRAGANVLTF. CDR3 in DNA: TGTGCCAGCAGCAAATCCCGGGCTGGGGCCAACGTCCTGACTTTC.

The chain joins TRBV11-2 to TRBJ2-7; D call uncertain. This CDR3 is built from 12 residues. V lost 5 bases, J lost 5 bases, and 10 bases lay in between. Germline V gene data show CDR1 as SGHAT and CDR2 as FQNNGV. The CDR3 region has the DNA TGTGCCAGCAGCAGCCTTGGTAACGAGCAGTACTTC. As protein: CASSSLGNEQYF. Variable domain in full (rest from reference TRBV11-2 and TRBJ2-7): EAGVAQSPRYKIIEKRQSVAFWCNPISGHATLYWYQQILGQGPKLLIQFQNNGVVDDSQLPKDRFSAERLKGVDSTLKIQPAKLEDSAVYLCASSSLGNEQYFGPGTRLTVT.

V is TRBV9 and J is TRBJ2-1; perhaps TRBD1 as D (6 bases). The CDR3 runs 16 residues. In germline, CDR1 is SGDLS, CDR2 YYNGEE. V lost 4 bases and J lost 0, with 14 bases in between. CDR3 coding DNA: TGTGCCAGCAGCCCCTCGTCGGACAGCTCCTACAATGAGCAGTTCTTC. Translated, it gives CASSPSSDSSYNEQFF.

The genes are TRBV4-2 and TRBJ2-6; the match to TRBD1 covers 7 bases. The CDR3 sequence is 18 residues long. V gave up 1 base and J gave up 0 bases; unmatched junction bases: 6. Per the germline V gene, CDR1 is LGHNA and CDR2 is YNFKEQ. For the CDR3, the DNA is TGTGCCAGCAGCCAAGCGGACAGGCAAGGCTCTGGGGCCAACGTCCTGACTTTC. It yields the protein CASSQADRQGSGANVLTF.

The V call is TRBV29-1, the J call TRBJ2-5; a weak D match, TRBD1 (5 bases). The V end was cut by 7 bases, the J end by 1 base, with 16 bases between. CDR1 SQVTM and CDR2 ANQGSEA come from the germline V gene. The CDR3 contains 14 residues. The CDR3 DNA is TGCAGCGCCGCGGCAGGGTTGCGCCAAGAGACCCAGTACTTC. Translating it yields CSAAAGLRQETQYF.

The chain combines TRBV27 with TRBJ1-6; 7 nucleotides match TRBD1. The CDR3 runs 18 residues. Germline values: CDR1 MNHEY, CDR2 SMNVEV (reference sequence). V was pared by 1 base and J by 9 bases, with 15 bases of the junction left unmatched. CDR3 sequence reads: CASSLYPLTGSTGSPLHF. The CDR3 coding sequence is TGTGCCAGCAGTTTATATCCCCTGACAGGGTCGACCGGTTCACCCCTCCACTTT.

The chain recombines TRBV20-1 with TRBJ2-7, with D unresolved. Germline V gene lookup returns CDR1 DFQATT and CDR2 SNEGSKA (reference sequence). This CDR3 comprises 11 residues. CDR3 amino acids: CGAAEPREQYF. DNA of the CDR3: TGCGGCGCGGCAGAGCCAAGGGAGCAGTACTTC.

J is TRBJ2-7 and V is TRBV6-5; 9 positions agree with TRBD1. This CDR3 is 15 amino acids long. V shed 2 bases and J 5 bases; nucleotides not matched to a gene: 7. Germline V gene sequence: CDR1 MNHEY, CDR2 SVGAGI. CDR3 in DNA: TGTGCCAGCAGTTACCTTGGGACAGGGTCACACGAGCAGTACTTC. This translates into CASSYLGTGSHEQYF.

The chain combines TRBV6-5 with TRBJ1-5; 7 bases match TRBD1. The junction had 5 bases not matched to a gene; V was cut back by 6 bases and J by 6 bases. The CDR3 is made up of 13 amino acids. The V gene's germline CDR1 is MNHEY and CDR2 SVGAGI. The CDR3 loop is CASRGGLGQPQHF. CDR3 DNA: TGTGCCAGCAGAGGGGGCCTCGGTCAGCCCCAGCATTTT.

The CDR3 DNA reads as TGTGCCAGCGGGGGGGGCTCTGGGGCCAACGTCCTGACTTTC. Its protein product is CASGGGSGANVLTF. This chain uses TRBV9 with TRBJ2-6; TRBD2 matches at 7 bases. The CDR3 sequence is 14 residues long. V was pared by 7 bases and J by 0 bases, with 1 base of the junction left unmatched. Germline V lookup: CDR1 SGDLS, CDR2 YYNGEE.

This clone was seen once. This chain uses TRBV4-3 with TRBJ2-6, with TRBD1 matching 9 bases. The CDR3 has 17 residues. Germline CDR1 and CDR2: LGHNA and YSLEER. With V trimmed by 4 bases and J by 1 base, 5 bases remained unmatched. In DNA form, the CDR3 reads TGCGCCAGCAGCCCGGGGACAGGGACATCTGGGGCCAACGTCCTGACTTTC. Encoded protein: CASSPGTGTSGANVLTF.

The chain has TRBV6-4 and TRBJ2-1; 8 positions agree with TRBD1. Germline-derived CDR1 and CDR2 are MRHNA and SNTAGT. The J segment lost 6 bases and the V segment lost 2 bases, leaving 3 bases of the junction unmatched. This CDR3 is 14 amino acids long. The CDR3 coding sequence is TGTGCCAGCAGTGACCAGGGGGCGTTCAATGAGCAGTTCTTC. This codes for CASSDQGAFNEQFF.

The J gene is TRBJ1-6, the V gene TRBV11-2, with D hard to call. From germline, CDR1 is SGHAT and CDR2 FQNNGV. The CDR3 consists of 10 residues. The CDR3 loop reads CYERVPPLHF. In nucleotides, the CDR3 is TGTTACGAGCGGGTGCCACCCCTCCACTTT.

The rearrangement links TRBV19 to TRBJ2-1; no firm D call. The V end was cut by 3 bases, the J end by 8 bases, with 11 bases between. This CDR3 is built from 13 residues. Looked up from germline, CDR1 is LNHDA and CDR2 is SQIVND (reference sequence). The CDR3 sequence: CASSMQVPDEQFF. CDR3 nucleotide sequence: TGTGCCAGTAGTATGCAGGTCCCCGATGAGCAGTTCTTC.

This clone was seen a handful of times. This sequence joins TRBV19 and TRBJ1-1; D gene ambiguous. The CDR3 is 15 amino acids. Between the trimmed V and J ends, which lost 4 bases and 8 bases, there was a span of 20 bases. Germline V gene sequence: CDR1 LNHDA, CDR2 SQIVND (reference sequence). CDR3 sequence: CASSTRASGEGEAFF. CDR3 nucleotide sequence: TGTGCCAGTAGTACCCGCGCCAGCGGGGAAGGGGAAGCTTTCTTT.

The V call is TRBV7-3, the J call TRBJ1-2, with 8 bases fitting TRBD1. The J segment lost 8 bases and the V segment lost 5 bases, leaving 13 bases of the junction unmatched. The CDR3 extends over 15 amino acids. Germline-derived CDR1 and CDR2 are SGHTA and FQGTGA. Here the CDR3 reads CASSIPGTGGMGYTF. CDR3 bases: TGTGCCAGCAGCATCCCCGGGACAGGAGGGATGGGCTACACCTTC. Together with reference TRBV7-3 and TRBJ1-2, the CDR3 gives the full variable domain: GAGVSQTPSNKVTEKGKYVELRCDPISGHTALYWYRQSLGQGPEFLIYFQGTGAADDSGLPNDRFFAVRPEGSVSTLKIQRTERGDSAVYLCASSIPGTGGMGYTFGSGTRLTVV.

The chain is built from TRBV5-1 and TRBJ1-6; D is unclear. The CDR3 contains 14 residues. The germline V gene encodes CDR1 SGHRS and CDR2 YFSETQ. V lost 4 bases, J lost 7 bases, and 12 bases lay in between. The CDR3 sequence is CASSPVVGNSPLHF. For the CDR3, the DNA is TGCGCCAGCAGCCCGGTTGTCGGGAATTCACCCCTCCACTTT. The variable domain in full, completed from reference TRBV5-1 and TRBJ1-6, reads KAGVTQTPRYLIKTRGQQVTLSCSPISGHRSVSWYQQTPGQGLQFLFEYFSETQRNKGNFPGRFSGRQFSNSRSEMNVSTLELGDSALYLCASSPVVGNSPLHFGNGTRLTVT.

The chain uses TRBV6-5 and TRBJ1-1, with 7 bases lining up with TRBD1. Germline loops: CDR1 MNHEY, CDR2 SVGAGI. The CDR3 loop spans 13 amino acids. The V gene end was trimmed by 6 bases and the J gene end by 7 bases; junction bases not matched to a gene: 8. The chain's CDR3 is CASRVQGGGEAFF. Here the CDR3 DNA reads TGTGCCAGCAGAGTCCAGGGGGGTGGTGAAGCTTTCTTT.

This clone has just a few counts. This chain uses TRBV5-1 with TRBJ1-1; 11 positions agree with TRBD1. The CDR3 runs 16 residues. Unmatched junction bases numbered 7, after V lost 5 bases and J lost 1 base. CDR1 is SGHRS, CDR2 YFSETQ, per germline. CDR3 DNA sequence: TGCGCCAGCAGTTGGACAGGGGGCGGGGGGAACACTGAAGCTTTCTTT. Amino acid sequence: CASSWTGGGGNTEAFF.

This clone was counted a few times. The chain couples TRBV5-1 to TRBJ1-6; 7 bases agree with TRBD1. The V segment lost 0 bases and the J segment 7 bases; nucleotides outside the gene matches: 7. The CDR3 totals 16 residues. The germline V gene has CDR1 SGHRS and CDR2 YFSETQ. Written as DNA, the CDR3 is TGCGCCAGCAGCTTGGGGGACAGAGGGGCCAATTCACCCCTCCACTTT. Amino acids: CASSLGDRGANSPLHF.

The chain uses TRBV6-5 and TRBJ1-1; 11 nucleotides agree with TRBD1. Germline V gene lookup returns CDR1 MNHEY and CDR2 SVGAGI. There are 15 residues in the CDR3. V gave up 0 bases and J gave up 4 bases; unmatched junction bases: 1. The CDR3: CASSYSGTGGTEAFF. The CDR3 nucleotides are TGTGCCAGCAGTTACTCGGGGACAGGGGGCACTGAAGCTTTCTTT.

V is TRBV6-1 and J is TRBJ2-7; the match to TRBD2 covers 12 bases. Losses at the gene ends were 8 bases for V and 9 bases for J; bases not matched to a gene: 11. This CDR3 has 14 residues. From germline, CDR1 is MNHNS and CDR2 SASEGT. DNA for the CDR3: TGTGCCAGCCTTCCCGGGCTAGCGGGGGGGGCGCAGTACTTC. Its translation is CASLPGLAGGAQYF.

The V gene is TRBV6-1, the J gene TRBJ1-1; D remains unclear. Between the trimmed V and J ends, which lost 7 bases and 4 bases, there was a span of 16 bases. The CDR3 contains 14 residues. The germline gives CDR1 MNHNS, CDR2 SASEGT. CDR3 amino acids: CASNPPGVSTEAFF. Here the CDR3 DNA reads TGTGCCAGCAACCCCCCCGGGGTAAGCACTGAAGCTTTCTTT.

This clone is a singleton in its sample. The chain has TRBV12-5 and TRBJ2-7; 7 bases are shared with TRBD1. Germline values: CDR1 LGHNT, CDR2 FRNRAP. V lost 8 bases and J lost 3; bases outside the gene matches: 10. There are 14 residues in the CDR3. CDR3: CASSPGDRSYEQYF. The DNA for the CDR3 is TGTGCTAGTTCTCCCGGGGACAGAAGCTACGAGCAGTACTTC.

This chain uses TRBV27 with TRBJ1-4; D perhaps matches TRBD1 (5 bases). This CDR3 contains 16 residues. V was shortened by 5 bases and J by 4 bases, with 17 bases between the two germline ends. The germline gives CDR1 MNHEY, CDR2 SMNVEV (reference sequence). The CDR3 here is CASSQTGRADNEKLFF. The CDR3 bases are TGTGCCAGCAGTCAAACAGGTAGGGCGGATAATGAAAAACTGTTTTTT. Supplemented by reference TRBV27 and TRBJ1-4, the full variable domain reads EAQVTQNPRYLITVTGKKLTVTCSQNMNHEYMSWYRQDPGLGLRQIYYSMNVEVTDKGDVPEGYKVSRKEKRNFPLILESPSPNQTSLYFCASSQTGRADNEKLFFGSGTQLSVL.

The J gene is TRBJ1-3, the V gene TRBV6-5, with 8 nucleotides matching TRBD1. Germline V lookup: CDR1 MNHEY, CDR2 SVGAGI. There are 14 residues in the CDR3. V lost 6 bases to trimming and J lost 6 bases; unmatched junction nucleotides: 7. CDR3 nucleotides: TGTGCCAGCAGACCTGACAGGGGAGAAAACACCATATATTTT. This translates into CASRPDRGENTIYF.

This sequence joins TRBV5-4 and TRBJ1-2; TRBD1 aligns across 11 bases. The length of the CDR3 is 13 residues. V was clipped by 9 bases and J by 3 bases; unmatched bases: 4. CDR1 is SGHNT and CDR2 is YYREEE in the germline V gene (reference sequence). The CDR3 loop is CAITGQGDYGYTF. The CDR3 DNA follows: TGTGCCATTACGGGACAGGGGGACTATGGCTACACCTTC.

This clone was seen once. The V gene is TRBV19, the J gene TRBJ2-7; D gene unclear. The CDR3 covers 16 residues. Trimming cost V 1 base and J 3 bases, with 16 bases left between them. Germline-derived CDR1 and CDR2 are LNHDA and SQIVND (reference sequence). The chain's CDR3 is CASSIGESQSGYEQYF. CDR3 DNA sequence: TGTGCCAGTAGTATAGGAGAGAGCCAGTCGGGCTACGAGCAGTACTTC. Supplemented by reference TRBV19 and TRBJ2-7, the full variable domain reads DGGITQSPKYLFRKEGQNVTLSCEQNLNHDAMYWYRQDPGQGLRLIYYSQIVNDFQKGDIAEGYSVSREKKESFPLTVTSAQKNPTAFYLCASSIGESQSGYEQYFGPGTRLTVT.

The chain recombines TRBV20-1 with TRBJ2-7; D is unclear. The ends were cut back, 3 bases at V and 3 bases at J, with 6 bases in the middle. The CDR3 is made up of 11 amino acids. Germline loops: CDR1 DFQATT, CDR2 SNEGSKA (reference sequence). The CDR3 loop reads CSARADYEQYF. As DNA, the CDR3 is TGCAGTGCTAGGGCCGACTACGAGCAGTACTTC.